This entry lists 29 T cell receptor beta chains sequenced from one sample in a study of post-analysis software for immune sequencing data. The study, taken as a whole, reports: TRBV5-6, TRBV5-1 and TRBV20-1 belonged to a set of roughly 5 TRBV segments that were more frequent in patients than controls.

Every TCR beta cDNA library bore unique molecular identifiers. TCRdb recomputed calls from the PCR reads with MiXCR, one row per CDR3 protein. The data contain approximately 250,000 distinct CDR3 sequences, about 38% of them singletons. These receptors lack a known antigen. Material: blood. Receptors were obtained from a girl between 10 and 17 years old with multiple sclerosis.

This clonotype was seen many times. The rearrangement links TRBV2 to TRBJ2-5; TRBD2 might be the D (5 bases). Germline assignment: CDR1 SNHLY and CDR2 FYNNEI. V gave up 11 bases and J gave up 4 bases, with 14 bases separating them. The CDR3 contains 12 residues. CDR3 DNA: TGTGCCGCAGGTCCTAGCAGAGAGACCCAGTACTTC. It codes for CAAGPSRETQYF.

This chain links TRBV6-2 or TRBV6-3 with TRBJ1-1; 7 nucleotides match TRBD1. Trimming removed 6 bases from V and 3 bases from J; junction bases left unmatched: 10. The CDR3 is made up of 15 amino acids. CDR1 and CDR2 from the germline V gene are MNHEY and SVGEGT. CDR3 region: CASSRGRGRDTEAFF. CDR3 DNA sequence: TGTGCCAGCAGCCGCGGGAGGGGGCGGGACACTGAAGCTTTCTTT.

The rearrangement joins TRBV29-1 to TRBJ2-2; 8 nucleotides agree with TRBD2. The germline CDR1 and CDR2 sequences are SQVTM and ANQGSEA. The CDR3 is 14 amino acids. J lost 6 bases, V lost 3 bases, and 6 bases had no gene match. The chain's CDR3 is CSVDEAGVAGELFF. CDR3 nucleotides: TGCAGCGTTGATGAAGCGGGGGTAGCCGGGGAGCTGTTTTTT.

This rearrangement joins TRBV3-1 to TRBJ2-5; possible D gene TRBD2, 6 bases. In germline, CDR1 is LGHDT, CDR2 YNNKEL (reference sequence). V dropped 0 bases and J dropped 13 bases, with 15 bases sitting between them. The CDR3 is 13 residues long. CDR3 residues: CASSQDPTSSRYF. The CDR3 DNA reads TGTGCCAGCAGCCAAGACCCCACTAGCTCCCGGTACTTC.

On this clonotype: A read error may explain this, as a much larger clone is one base away. The chain links TRBV20-1 to TRBJ2-5, with D unclear. V was trimmed by 6 bases and J by 11 bases, leaving 13 bases between them. Germline assignment: CDR1 DFQATT and CDR2 SNEGSKA (reference sequence). This CDR3 contains 10 residues. This CDR3 reads CSATLVEQYF. In nucleotides, the CDR3 is TGCAGTGCAACTTTGGTTGAGCAGTACTTC.

This clonotype was seen just once. A clone one base away is much larger, so this may be a read error. CDR3 bases: TGTGCCAGCAGGGGCACGGTGTCTAACTATGGCTACACCTTC. Amino acid sequence: CASRGTVSNYGYTF. The gene calls are TRBV12-3 or TRBV12-4 and TRBJ1-2; D is unclear. With 6 bases removed from V and 0 bases from J, the gap between germline ends came to 11 bases. This CDR3 is built from 14 residues.

This clonotype was seen at least ten times. The J gene is TRBJ2-3, the V gene TRBV29-1, with D possibly called TRBD1 or TRBD2 (5 bases each). V was clipped by 6 bases and J by 3 bases, with 10 bases between them. Germline-derived CDR1 and CDR2 are SQVTM and ANQGSEA. This CDR3 has 12 residues. CDR3 DNA: TGCAGCGTGAGGGACGGGACAGATACGCAGTATTTT. Residues: CSVRDGTDTQYF.

Notes on this clonotype: A much more abundant neighbour one base away suggests this may be a read error. The chain couples TRBV7-9 to TRBJ2-1; 7 nucleotides agree with TRBD2. The DNA matches TRBJ2-7 better at its end, which makes the J call doubtful. Looked up from germline, CDR1 is SEHNR and CDR2 is FQNEAQ (reference sequence). The CDR3 totals 17 residues. CDR3 coding DNA: TGTGCCAGCAGCTTAGAGCACGGGAGGCTCACCTACAATGAGCAGTACTTC. Its protein is CASSLEHGRLTYNEQYF.

Ten or more counts support this clonotype. The rearrangement links TRBV5-1 to TRBJ2-1; D unresolved. With 1 base removed from V and 1 base from J, the gap between germline ends came to 12 bases. The CDR3 is made up of 16 amino acids. Germline V gene sequence: CDR1 SGHRS, CDR2 YFSETQ. The CDR3 protein is CASSLRDPPSYNEQFF. The CDR3 coding sequence is TGCGCCAGCAGCTTGAGAGATCCCCCTTCCTACAATGAGCAGTTCTTC. Using reference TRBV5-1 and TRBJ2-1 for the parts outside the CDR3, the full variable domain is KAGVTQTPRYLIKTRGQQVTLSCSPISGHRSVSWYQQTPGQGLQFLFEYFSETQRNKGNFPGRFSGRQFSNSRSEMNVSTLELGDSALYLCASSLRDPPSYNEQFFGPGTRLTVL.

This clonotype has a handful of counts. The chain employs TRBV3-1 and TRBJ1-1; 9 positions agree with TRBD1. V dropped 5 bases and J dropped 7; count of bases not matched to a gene: 5. Germline assignment: CDR1 LGHDT and CDR2 YNNKEL (reference sequence). The CDR3 has 13 residues. This chain's CDR3 is CASSDRGSVEAFF. The CDR3, as DNA: TGTGCCAGCAGCGACAGGGGGTCGGTTGAAGCTTTCTTT.

This clonotype has a count of ten or more. The rearrangement uses TRBV6-5 and TRBJ1-1; 11 bases line up with TRBD1. The CDR3 extends over 16 amino acids. V was clipped by 1 base and J by 8 bases; unmatched bases: 9. Germline-derived CDR1 and CDR2 are MNHEY and SVGAGI. The CDR3 loop is CASSYFSRTGGLEAFF. CDR3 nucleotide sequence: TGTGCCAGCAGTTACTTCTCCCGGACAGGGGGCTTGGAAGCTTTCTTT.

This clonotype was counted only a few times. The chain joins TRBV9 to TRBJ2-3; TRBD2 might be the D (6 bases). This CDR3 contains 15 residues. Trimming removed 4 bases at V and 2 bases at J, with 14 bases between. The germline gives CDR1 SGDLS, CDR2 YYNGEE. In DNA, the CDR3 is TGTGCCAGCAGCTTGGGACTTTTTTCCACAGATACGCAGTATTTT. This encodes CASSLGLFSTDTQYF.

V and J are TRBV12-3 or TRBV12-4 and TRBJ2-7, with D perhaps matching TRBD2 (6 bases). Trimming took off 1 base at V and 3 bases at J, with 10 bases between the two ends. This CDR3 has 14 residues. CDR3 DNA sequence: TGTGCCAGCAGTTTAGAGGCGGGAATCTACGAGCAGTACTTC. It is translated as CASSLEAGIYEQYF.

This rearrangement joins TRBV29-1 to TRBJ1-1, with D possibly TRBD1 on 6 matching bases. Looked up from germline, CDR1 is SQVTM and CDR2 is ANQGSEA. The CDR3 spans 14 residues. The V end lost 6 bases, the J end lost 0 bases, and 14 bases lay between the germline ends. The CDR3 DNA follows: TGCAGCGTACAGGGTAGAGCCTTGAACACTGAAGCTTTCTTT. This sequence encodes CSVQGRALNTEAFF.

J is TRBJ2-7 and V is TRBV20-1; 11 bases line up with TRBD2. The V gene end was trimmed by 1 base and the J gene end by 4 bases; junction bases not matched to a gene: 6. This CDR3 has 15 amino acids. CDR1 and CDR2 from the germline V gene are DFQATT and SNEGSKA (reference sequence). The CDR3 DNA reads as TGCAGTGCTAGAGCGAGTAGCGGGGGGGTGTACGAGCAGTACTTC. Protein: CSARASSGGVYEQYF.

This clonotype was recorded at least ten times. J is TRBJ2-7 and V is TRBV5-1; D might be TRBD2 (5 bases). The CDR3 covers 11 residues. Germline loops: CDR1 SGHRS, CDR2 YFSETQ. V shed 2 bases and J shed 8 bases, with 8 bases lying between them. The CDR3 region has the DNA TGCGCCAGCAGCTTCGGAGGAAAGCAGTACTTC. This gives the protein CASSFGGKQYF.

This clonotype was seen many times. The V and J genes are TRBV7-6 and TRBJ2-2; D gene ambiguous. The germline V gene encodes CDR1 SGHVS and CDR2 FNYEAQ. V gave up 0 bases and J gave up 2 bases, with 13 bases separating them. The length of the CDR3 is 17 residues. In nucleotides, the CDR3 is TGTGCCAGCAGCTTAGCACGGCAGAGGAAAAACACCGGGGAGCTGTTTTTT. Protein: CASSLARQRKNTGELFF.

This clonotype was observed many times. The chain links TRBV29-1 to TRBJ1-5; 9 bases are shared with TRBD1. V shed 3 bases and J 4 bases; nucleotides not matched to a gene: 4. Germline values: CDR1 SQVTM, CDR2 ANQGSEA. The CDR3 is 14 amino acids. CDR3 in amino acids: CSVDGGTGNQPQHF. CDR3 DNA sequence: TGCAGCGTTGATGGGGGGACAGGGAATCAGCCCCAGCATTTT.

This clonotype was seen ten or more times. The genes are TRBV11-2 and TRBJ2-7; 7 bases fit TRBD1. V shed 1 base and J 6 bases; nucleotides not matched to a gene: 6. The V gene's germline CDR1 is SGHAT and CDR2 FQNNGV. This CDR3 spans 14 amino acids. Here the CDR3 reads CASSLGTGGSEQYF. CDR3 bases: TGTGCCAGCAGCTTAGGGACAGGCGGCTCCGAGCAGTACTTC.

The chain is built from TRBV5-1 and TRBJ2-1, with 11 bases fitting TRBD1. Germline V gene lookup returns CDR1 SGHRS and CDR2 YFSETQ. CDR3 length: 15 amino acids. V lost 3 bases to trimming and J lost 5 bases; unmatched junction nucleotides: 4. In DNA form, the CDR3 reads TGCGCCAGCAGCTGGGACAGGGGGTATAACAATGAGCAGTTCTTC. This translates into CASSWDRGYNNEQFF.

There are many counts of this clonotype. The chain employs TRBV5-1 and TRBJ1-1, with D perhaps TRBD1 (5 bases). With 1 base removed from V and 2 bases from J, the gap between germline ends came to 9 bases. Per germline, CDR1 SGHRS and CDR2 YFSETQ. The CDR3 is 14 amino acids. The DNA of the CDR3 is TGCGCCAGCAGCTTGAGGGGACTAAACACTGAAGCTTTCTTT. This translates into CASSLRGLNTEAFF. Based on the CDR3 plus reference TRBV5-1 and TRBJ1-1, the full variable domain is KAGVTQTPRYLIKTRGQQVTLSCSPISGHRSVSWYQQTPGQGLQFLFEYFSETQRNKGNFPGRFSGRQFSNSRSEMNVSTLELGDSALYLCASSLRGLNTEAFFGQGTRLTVV.

This clonotype was seen at least ten times. V usage is TRBV27 and J usage is TRBJ2-5; a possible D gene is TRBD1 (7 bases). V gave up 8 bases and J gave up 4 bases, with 17 bases separating them. In germline, CDR1 is MNHEY, CDR2 SMNVEV (reference sequence). This CDR3 has 14 residues. The CDR3 sequence: CASRSRGVGETQYF. The CDR3 region has the DNA TGTGCCAGCCGCAGCAGGGGGGTAGGAGAGACCCAGTACTTC.

This chain connects TRBV9 to TRBJ2-6; maybe TRBD1 (5 bases). V lost 0 bases to trimming and J lost 2 bases, with 9 bases between them. Germline CDR1 reads SGDLS; CDR2 reads YYNGEE. The CDR3 contains 16 residues. Here the CDR3 DNA reads TGTGCCAGCAGCGTAGAGGACACCCCTGGGGCCAACGTCCTGACTTTC. This gives the protein CASSVEDTPGANVLTF. The entire variable domain, with the rest obtained from reference TRBV9 and TRBJ2-6, is as follows: DSGVTQTPKHLITATGQRVTLRCSPRSGDLSVYWYQQSLDQGLQFLIQYYNGEERAKGNILERFSAQQFPDLHSELNLSSLELGDSALYFCASSVEDTPGANVLTFGAGSRLTVL.

This clonotype has a count of ten or more. The genes are TRBV3-1 and TRBJ1-2, with D hard to call. Germline V CDR1 and CDR2: LGHDT, YNNKEL (reference sequence). There are 12 residues in the CDR3. Trimming stripped 7 bases from V and 4 bases from J, with 10 bases between. CDR3 amino acids: CASTKDGYGYTF. As DNA, the CDR3 is TGTGCCAGCACCAAGGATGGCTATGGCTACACCTTC.

This clonotype occurred many times. The chain has TRBV5-1 and TRBJ2-1; perhaps TRBD2 as D (5 bases). Germline CDR1 is SGHRS and CDR2 is YFSETQ. The CDR3 consists of 15 residues. V was pared by 4 bases and J by 7 bases, with 18 bases between. Written as DNA, the CDR3 is TGCGCCAGCAGCAGGAGGAGCGGCATAGAGAATGAGCAGTTCTTC. Protein sequence: CASSRRSGIENEQFF.

This clonotype was detected a few times. The chain has TRBV4-2 and TRBJ1-2; no firm D call. V lost 2 bases and J 6 bases, leaving 16 bases between the germline ends. The CDR3 has 15 residues. Looked up from germline, CDR1 is LGHNA and CDR2 is YNFKEQ. The CDR3 reads CASSQSPGLKDGYTF. CDR3 nucleotide sequence: TGTGCCAGCAGCCAATCCCCCGGCCTTAAGGATGGCTACACCTTC.

This clonotype was detected only a few times. At one end, the junction sequence differs from germline, possibly due to a read error. The chain combines TRBV20-1 with TRBJ1-2; D may be TRBD1 (6 bases). The CDR3 totals 12 residues. Per the germline V gene, CDR1 is DFQATT and CDR2 is SNEGSKA (reference sequence). The CDR3 loop is CSGRPRLQGYTF. The CDR3 DNA reads TGCAGTGGTAGACCGAGACTACAGGGTTACACCTTC.

In its sample, this clonotype was seen many times. V gene TRBV29-1 combines with J gene TRBJ1-2; D unresolved. The germline V gene encodes CDR1 SQVTM and CDR2 ANQGSEA. This CDR3 has 14 amino acids. V lost 6 bases, J lost 5 bases, and 19 bases lay in between. The CDR3 reads CSVSSADYHYGYTF. The CDR3 DNA sequence: TGCAGCGTCTCTAGTGCAGACTATCATTATGGCTACACCTTC.

The V and J genes are TRBV20-1 and TRBJ1-2; 10 nucleotides align to TRBD1. Germline V lookup: CDR1 DFQATT, CDR2 SNEGSKA (reference sequence). The length of the CDR3 is 13 residues. V lost 4 bases and J lost 6; bases outside the gene matches: 5. The CDR3 DNA sequence: TGCAGTGCTACGACAGGGGGCGGCCATGGCTACACCTTC. Translated: CSATTGGGHGYTF.